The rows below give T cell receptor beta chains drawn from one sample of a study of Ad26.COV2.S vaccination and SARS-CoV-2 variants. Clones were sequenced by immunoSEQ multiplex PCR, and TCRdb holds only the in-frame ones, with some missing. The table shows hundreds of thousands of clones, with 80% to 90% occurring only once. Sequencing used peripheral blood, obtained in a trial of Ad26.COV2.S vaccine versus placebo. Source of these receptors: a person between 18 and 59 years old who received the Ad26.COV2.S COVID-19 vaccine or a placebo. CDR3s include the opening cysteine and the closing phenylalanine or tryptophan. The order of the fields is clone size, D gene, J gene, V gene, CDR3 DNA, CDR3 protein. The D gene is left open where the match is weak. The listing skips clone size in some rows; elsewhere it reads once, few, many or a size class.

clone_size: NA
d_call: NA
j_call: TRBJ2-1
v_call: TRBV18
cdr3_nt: TGTGCCAGCTCACCACGCACAGCTACCTACAATGAGCAGTTCTTC
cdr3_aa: CASSPRTATYNEQFF

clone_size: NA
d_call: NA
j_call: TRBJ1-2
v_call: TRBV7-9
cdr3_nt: NA
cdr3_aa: CASSFGNGYTF

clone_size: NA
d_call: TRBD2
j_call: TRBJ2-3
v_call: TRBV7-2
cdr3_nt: TGTGCCAGCAGCAGTATAGCGGGGGGAGGCACAGATACGCAGTATTTT
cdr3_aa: CASSSIAGGGTDTQYF

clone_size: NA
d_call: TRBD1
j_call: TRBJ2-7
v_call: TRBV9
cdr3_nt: TGTGCCAGCAGCGTAGAGGGACAGGGGAATACCTACGAGCAGTACTTC
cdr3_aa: CASSVEGQGNTYEQYF

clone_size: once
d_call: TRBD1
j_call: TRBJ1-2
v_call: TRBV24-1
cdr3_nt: TGTGCCACCAGTGATTACAGGGGAGGCTACACCTTC
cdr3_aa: CATSDYRGGYTF

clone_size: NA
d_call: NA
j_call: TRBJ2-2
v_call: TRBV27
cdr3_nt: TGTGCCAGAGACGACATCGTAAAAACCGGGGAGCTGTTTTTT
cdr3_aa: CARDDIVKTGELFF

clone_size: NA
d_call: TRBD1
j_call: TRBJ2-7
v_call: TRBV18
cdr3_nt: TGTGCCAGCTCACCCCGACAGGGCGTGGACGAGCAGTACTTC
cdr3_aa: CASSPRQGVDEQYF

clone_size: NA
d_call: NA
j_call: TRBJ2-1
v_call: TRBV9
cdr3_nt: TGTGCCAGCAGCGTAGATTTTGGCGGTTACAATGAGCAGTTCTTC
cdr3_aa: CASSVDFGGYNEQFF

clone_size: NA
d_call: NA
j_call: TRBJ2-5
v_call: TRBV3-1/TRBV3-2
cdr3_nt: TGTGCCAGCAGCAACCGGGAGACGCAGACCCAGTACTTC
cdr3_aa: CASSNRETQTQYF

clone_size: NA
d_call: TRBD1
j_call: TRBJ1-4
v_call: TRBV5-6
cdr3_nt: TGTGCCAGCAGCCCGACAGGGCTTGTTGAAAAACTGTTTTTT
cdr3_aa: CASSPTGLVEKLFF

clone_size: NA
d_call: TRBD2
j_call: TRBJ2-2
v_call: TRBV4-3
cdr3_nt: TGCGCCAGCAGCCAGCTACTAGCGGGGGCCGGGAACACCGGGGAGCTGTTTTTT
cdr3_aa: CASSQLLAGAGNTGELFF

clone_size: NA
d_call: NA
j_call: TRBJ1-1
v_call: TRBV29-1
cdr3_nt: TGCAGCGTTTCAAGGGCTGAAGCTTTCTTT
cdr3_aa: CSVSRAEAFF

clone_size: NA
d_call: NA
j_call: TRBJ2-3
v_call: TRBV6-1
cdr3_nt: TGTGCCAGCAGTGAACTGACGTCCACAGATACGCAGTATTTT
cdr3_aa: CASSELTSTDTQYF

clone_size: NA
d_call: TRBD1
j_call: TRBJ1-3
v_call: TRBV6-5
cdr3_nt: TGTGCCAGCAGTCCTACAGGGGAGAGTGGAAACACCATATATTTT
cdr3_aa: CASSPTGESGNTIYF

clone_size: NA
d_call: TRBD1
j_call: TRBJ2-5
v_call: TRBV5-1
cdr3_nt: TGCGCCAGCAGTGTAGCCGGGACAGGGGGCCAAGAGACCCAGTACTTC
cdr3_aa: CASSVAGTGGQETQYF

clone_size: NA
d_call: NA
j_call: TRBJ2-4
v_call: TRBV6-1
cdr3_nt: TGTGCCAGCAGTGAAGCGGGCTCCAAAAACATTCAGTACTTC
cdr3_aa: CASSEAGSKNIQYF